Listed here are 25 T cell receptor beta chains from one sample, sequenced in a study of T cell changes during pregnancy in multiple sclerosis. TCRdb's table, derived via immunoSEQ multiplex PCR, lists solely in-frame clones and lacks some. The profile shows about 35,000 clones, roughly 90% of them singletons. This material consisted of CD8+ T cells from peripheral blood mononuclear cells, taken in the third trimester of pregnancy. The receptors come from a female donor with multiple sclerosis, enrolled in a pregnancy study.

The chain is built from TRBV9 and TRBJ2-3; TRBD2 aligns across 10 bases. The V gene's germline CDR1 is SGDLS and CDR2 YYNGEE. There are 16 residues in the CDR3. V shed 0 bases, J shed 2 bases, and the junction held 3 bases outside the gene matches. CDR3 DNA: TGTGCCAGCAGCGTAGTTAGCGGGGGGTACACAGATACGCAGTATTTT. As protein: CASSVVSGGYTDTQYF.

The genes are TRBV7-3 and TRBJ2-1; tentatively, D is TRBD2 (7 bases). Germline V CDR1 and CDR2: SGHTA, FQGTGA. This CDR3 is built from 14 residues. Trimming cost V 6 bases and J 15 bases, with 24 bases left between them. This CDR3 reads CASRLDRGAGQMFF. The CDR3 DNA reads TGTGCCAGCAGGCTCGACCGGGGGGCGGGGCAAATGTTCTTC.

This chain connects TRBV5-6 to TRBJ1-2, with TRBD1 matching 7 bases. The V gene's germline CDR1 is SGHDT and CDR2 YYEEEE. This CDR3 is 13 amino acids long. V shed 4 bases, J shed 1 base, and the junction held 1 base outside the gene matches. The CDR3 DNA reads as TGTGCCAGCAGCCGGGACAGTAACTATGGCTACACCTTC. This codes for CASSRDSNYGYTF.

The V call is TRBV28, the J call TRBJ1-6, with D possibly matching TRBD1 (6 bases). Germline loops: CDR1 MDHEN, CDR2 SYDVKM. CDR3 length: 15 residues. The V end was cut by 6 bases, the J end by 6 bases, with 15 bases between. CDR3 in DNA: TGTGCCAGCAGCCGGACAGTAGTCTTTAATTCACCCCTCCACTTT. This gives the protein CASSRTVVFNSPLHF.

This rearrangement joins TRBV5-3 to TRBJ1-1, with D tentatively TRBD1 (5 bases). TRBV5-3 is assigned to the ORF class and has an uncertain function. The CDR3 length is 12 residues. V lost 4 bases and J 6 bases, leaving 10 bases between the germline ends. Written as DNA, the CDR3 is TGTGCCAGAAGCAAAGGACAATCTGAAGCTTTCTTT. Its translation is CARSKGQSEAFF.

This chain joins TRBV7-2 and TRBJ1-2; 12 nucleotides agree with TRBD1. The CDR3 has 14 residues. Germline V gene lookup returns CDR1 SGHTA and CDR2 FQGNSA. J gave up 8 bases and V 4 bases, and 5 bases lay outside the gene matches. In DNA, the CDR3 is TGTGCCAGCAGCTCATTGGGGACAGGGGGCGGCTACACCTTC. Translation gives CASSSLGTGGGYTF.

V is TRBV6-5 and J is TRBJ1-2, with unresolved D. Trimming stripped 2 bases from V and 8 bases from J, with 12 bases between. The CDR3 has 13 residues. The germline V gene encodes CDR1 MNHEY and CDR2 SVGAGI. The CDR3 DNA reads TGTGCCAGCAGTTACCGGTCGGTGGGCGGCTACACCTTC. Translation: CASSYRSVGGYTF.

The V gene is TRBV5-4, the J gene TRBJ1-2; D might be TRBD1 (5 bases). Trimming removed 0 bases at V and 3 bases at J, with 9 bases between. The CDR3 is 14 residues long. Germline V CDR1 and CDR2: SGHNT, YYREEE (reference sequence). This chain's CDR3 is CASSLVGGDYGYTF. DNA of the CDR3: TGTGCCAGCAGCTTGGTTGGGGGGGACTATGGCTACACCTTC.

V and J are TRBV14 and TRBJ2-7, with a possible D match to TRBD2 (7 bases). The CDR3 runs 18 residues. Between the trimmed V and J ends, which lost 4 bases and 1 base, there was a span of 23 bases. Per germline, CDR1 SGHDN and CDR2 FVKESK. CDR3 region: CASSPPWTANSGSYEQYF. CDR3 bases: TGTGCCAGCAGCCCGCCATGGACAGCCAATAGCGGGTCCTACGAGCAGTACTTC.

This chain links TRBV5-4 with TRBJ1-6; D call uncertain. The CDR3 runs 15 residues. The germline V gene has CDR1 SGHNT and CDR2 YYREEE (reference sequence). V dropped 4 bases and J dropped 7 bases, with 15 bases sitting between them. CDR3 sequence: CASSLGRTSNSPLHF. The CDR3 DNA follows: TGTGCCAGCAGCCTGGGAAGAACATCGAATTCACCCCTCCACTTT.

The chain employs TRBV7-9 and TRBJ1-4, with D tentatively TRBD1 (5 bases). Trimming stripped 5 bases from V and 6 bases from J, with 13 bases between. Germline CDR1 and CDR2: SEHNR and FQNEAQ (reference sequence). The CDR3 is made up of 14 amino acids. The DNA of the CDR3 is TGTGCCAGCAGCCCGACCCCGGGGGATGAAAAACTGTTTTTT. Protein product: CASSPTPGDEKLFF. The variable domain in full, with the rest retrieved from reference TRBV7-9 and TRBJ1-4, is DTGVSQNPRHKITKRGQNVTFRCDPISEHNRLYWYRQTLGQGPEFLTYFQNEAQLEKSRLLSDRFSAERPKGSFSTLEIQRTEQGDSAMYLCASSPTPGDEKLFFGSGTQLSVL.

The CDR3 protein is CASSLLAGNYEQYF. CDR3 DNA sequence: TGTGCCAGCAGTTTACTAGCGGGGAATTACGAGCAGTACTTC. The chain combines TRBV27 with TRBJ2-7; 9 nucleotides match TRBD2. The V gene's germline CDR1 is MNHEY and CDR2 SMNVEV (reference sequence). The junction had 3 bases not matched to a gene; V was cut back by 2 bases and J by 4 bases. The CDR3 is made up of 14 amino acids.

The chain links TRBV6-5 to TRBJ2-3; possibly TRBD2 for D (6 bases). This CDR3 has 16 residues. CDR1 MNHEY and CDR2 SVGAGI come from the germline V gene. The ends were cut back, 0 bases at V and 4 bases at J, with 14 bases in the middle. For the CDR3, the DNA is TGTGCCAGCAGTTACTCGATAGGGAGGCGGGCAGATACGCAGTATTTT. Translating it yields CASSYSIGRRADTQYF.

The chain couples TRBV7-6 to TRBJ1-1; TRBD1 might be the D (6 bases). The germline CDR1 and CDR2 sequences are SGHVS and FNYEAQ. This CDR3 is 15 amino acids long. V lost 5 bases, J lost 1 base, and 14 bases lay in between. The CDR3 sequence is CASSPPGHQNTEAFF. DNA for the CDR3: TGTGCCAGCAGCCCGCCGGGACACCAGAACACTGAAGCTTTCTTT. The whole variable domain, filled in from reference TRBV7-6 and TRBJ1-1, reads GAGVSQSPRYKVTKRGQDVALRCDPISGHVSLYWYRQALGQGPEFLTYFNYEAQQDKSGLPNDRFSAERPEGSISTLTIQRTEQRDSAMYRCASSPPGHQNTEAFFGQGTRLTVV.

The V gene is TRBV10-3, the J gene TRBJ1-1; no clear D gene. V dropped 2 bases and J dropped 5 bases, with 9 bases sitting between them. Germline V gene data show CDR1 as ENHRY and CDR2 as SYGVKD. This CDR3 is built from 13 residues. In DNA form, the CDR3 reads TGTGCCATCAGTGAGCCGCCGCGGACTGAAGCTTTCTTT. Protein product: CAISEPPRTEAFF.

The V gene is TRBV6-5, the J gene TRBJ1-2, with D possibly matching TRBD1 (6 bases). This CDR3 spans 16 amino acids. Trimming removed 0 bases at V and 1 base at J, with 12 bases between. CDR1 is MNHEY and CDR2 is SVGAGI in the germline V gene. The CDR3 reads CASSYSPTGLNYGYTF. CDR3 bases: TGTGCCAGCAGTTACTCTCCTACAGGGCTTAACTATGGCTACACCTTC.

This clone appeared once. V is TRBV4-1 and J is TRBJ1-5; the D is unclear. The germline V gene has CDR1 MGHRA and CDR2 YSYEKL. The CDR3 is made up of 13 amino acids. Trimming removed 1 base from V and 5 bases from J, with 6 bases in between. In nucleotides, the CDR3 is TGCGCCAGCAGCCAAGGGCAGTATCAGCCCCAGCATTTT. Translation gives CASSQGQYQPQHF.

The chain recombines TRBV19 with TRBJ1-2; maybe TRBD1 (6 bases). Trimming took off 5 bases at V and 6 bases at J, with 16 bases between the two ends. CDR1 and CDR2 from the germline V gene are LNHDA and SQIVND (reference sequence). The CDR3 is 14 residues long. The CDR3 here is CASSDPGTMNGYTF. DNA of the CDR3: TGTGCCAGTAGTGATCCCGGGACAATGAATGGCTACACCTTC. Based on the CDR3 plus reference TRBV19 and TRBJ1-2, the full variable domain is DGGITQSPKYLFRKEGQNVTLSCEQNLNHDAMYWYRQDPGQGLRLIYYSQIVNDFQKGDIAEGYSVSREKKESFPLTVTSAQKNPTAFYLCASSDPGTMNGYTFGSGTRLTVV.

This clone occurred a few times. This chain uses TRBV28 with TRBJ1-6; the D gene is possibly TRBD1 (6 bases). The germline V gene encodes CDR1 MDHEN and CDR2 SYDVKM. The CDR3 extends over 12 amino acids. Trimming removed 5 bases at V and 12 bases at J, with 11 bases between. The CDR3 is CASSLPRGPLHF. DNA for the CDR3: TGTGCCAGCAGTCTACCCAGGGGACCCCTCCACTTT.

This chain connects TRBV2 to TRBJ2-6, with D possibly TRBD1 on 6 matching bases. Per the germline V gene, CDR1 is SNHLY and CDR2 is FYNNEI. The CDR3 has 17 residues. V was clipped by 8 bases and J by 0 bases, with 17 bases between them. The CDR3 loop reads CASVVGTSASGANVLTF. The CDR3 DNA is TGTGCCAGCGTAGTAGGGACATCCGCCTCTGGGGCCAACGTCCTGACTTTC. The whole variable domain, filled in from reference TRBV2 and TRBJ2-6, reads EPEVTQTPSHQVTQMGQEVILRCVPISNHLYFYWYRQILGQKVEFLVSFYNNEISEKSEIFDDQFSVERPDGSNFTLKIRSTKLEDSAMYFCASVVGTSASGANVLTFGAGSRLTVL.

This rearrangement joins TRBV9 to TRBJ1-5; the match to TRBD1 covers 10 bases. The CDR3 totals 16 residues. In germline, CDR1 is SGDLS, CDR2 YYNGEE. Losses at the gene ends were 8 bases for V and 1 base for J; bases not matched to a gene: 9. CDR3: CARRPGTGASNQPQHF. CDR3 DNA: TGTGCCAGGAGACCCGGGACAGGGGCGAGCAATCAGCCCCAGCATTTT. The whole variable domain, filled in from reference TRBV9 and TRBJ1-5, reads DSGVTQTPKHLITATGQRVTLRCSPRSGDLSVYWYQQSLDQGLQFLIQYYNGEERAKGNILERFSAQQFPDLHSELNLSSLELGDSALYFCARRPGTGASNQPQHFGDGTRLSIL.

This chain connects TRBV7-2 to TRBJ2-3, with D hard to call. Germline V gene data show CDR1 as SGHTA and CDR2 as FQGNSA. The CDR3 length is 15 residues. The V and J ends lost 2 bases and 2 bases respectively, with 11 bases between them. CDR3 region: CASSLTWLYTDTQYF. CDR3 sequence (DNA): TGTGCCAGCAGCTTAACATGGTTGTACACAGATACGCAGTATTTT.

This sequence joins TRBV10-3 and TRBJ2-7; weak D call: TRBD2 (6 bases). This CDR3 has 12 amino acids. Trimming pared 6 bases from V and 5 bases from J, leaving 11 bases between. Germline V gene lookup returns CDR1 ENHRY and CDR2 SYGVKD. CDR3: CAIRSRGNEQYF. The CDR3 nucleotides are TGTGCCATCAGGTCGCGCGGGAACGAGCAGTACTTC.

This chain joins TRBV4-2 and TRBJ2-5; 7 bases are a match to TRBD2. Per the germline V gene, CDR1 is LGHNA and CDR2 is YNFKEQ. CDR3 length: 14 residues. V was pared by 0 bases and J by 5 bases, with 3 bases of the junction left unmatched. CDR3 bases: TGTGCCAGCAGCCAAGATACCGGGGGGGAGACCCAGTACTTC. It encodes CASSQDTGGETQYF.

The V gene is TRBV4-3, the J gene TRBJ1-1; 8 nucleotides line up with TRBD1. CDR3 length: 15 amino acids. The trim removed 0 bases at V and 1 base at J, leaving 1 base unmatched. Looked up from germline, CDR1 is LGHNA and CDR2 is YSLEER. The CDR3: CASSQDGTGNTEAFF. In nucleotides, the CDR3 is TGCGCCAGCAGCCAAGATGGGACAGGGAACACTGAAGCTTTCTTT.